The rows below give T cell receptor beta chains drawn from one sample of a study of blood T cell repertoires in COVID-19. Only in-frame clones appear in the TCRdb table, and some are missing; sequencing was by immunoSEQ multiplex PCR. This table has about 100,000 clones, around 85% appearing once. Sequencing input: peripheral blood. Every receptor here comes from a man in his fifties with active or convalescent COVID-19. The CDR3 runs from the conserved cysteine through the conserved F or W. D genes are given only for firm matches. A row's size may be missing; if present it is once, few, many or a size class.

clone size	V gene	D gene	J gene	CDR3 DNA	CDR3 protein
NA	TRBV4-2	NA	TRBJ2-2	TGTGCCAGCACCCAAGGGCCGGGGGCGAACACCGGGGAGCTGTTTTTT	CASTQGPGANTGELFF
once	TRBV7-9	TRBD1	TRBJ1-3	TGTGCCAGCAGCCTCGGACAGGGGAACTCTGGAAACACCATATATTTT	CASSLGQGNSGNTIYF
NA	TRBV7-3	NA	TRBJ2-3	TGTGCCAGCAGCTTACGAAAGAGCGGCACAGATACGCAGTATTTT	CASSLRKSGTDTQYF
NA	TRBV7-2	TRBD2	TRBJ2-3	TGTGCCAGCAGACCCAGGCGGGGACTAGCGGGTTTTTACACAGATACGCAGTATTTT	CASRPRRGLAGFYTDTQYF
NA	TRBV6-1	NA	TRBJ2-7	TGTGCCAGCAGTGATCAAACTTGGACAGCTCCCTACGAGCAGTACTTC	CASSDQTWTAPYEQYF
NA	TRBV3-1/TRBV3-2	TRBD1	TRBJ1-2	TGTGCCAGCAGCCTACAGGACAGGGGAGGAGGCTACACCTTC	CASSLQDRGGGYTF
NA	TRBV4-2	TRBD2	TRBJ2-7	TGTGCCAGCAGCCGCACTAGCGGGAATGAGCAGTACTTC	CASSRTSGNEQYF
NA	TRBV4-2	NA	TRBJ1-2	TGTGCCAGCAGCCAAGCCAGGGTGGAATCTGGCTACACCTTC	CASSQARVESGYTF
NA	TRBV11-2	TRBD2	TRBJ2-7	TGTGCCAGCTGTCTCTTAAGTACCGGGACTAGCTTCGCCTACGAGCAGTACTTC	CASCLLSTGTSFAYEQYF
NA	TRBV24-1	NA	TRBJ2-3	TGTGCCACCAGTGAGTCCGGGACGGGACACACAGATACGCAGTATTTT	CATSESGTGHTDTQYF
few	TRBV24-1	TRBD1	TRBJ2-3	TGTGCCACCAGTGATTTGGGGGGTTTGGGACAGGACACAGATACGCAGTATTTT	CATSDLGGLGQDTDTQYF
NA	TRBV5-1	NA	TRBJ1-1	TGCGCCAGCAGCTCGGCGGCGTTGAACACTGAAGCTTTCTTT	CASSSAALNTEAFF
NA	TRBV7-6	NA	TRBJ1-1	TGTGCCAGCAGCCCTAATTTTGGAGCTTTCTTT	CASSPNFGAFF
NA	TRBV6-5	NA	TRBJ1-6	TGTGCCAGCAGTTACTCGTCAGGGTTCAGATCACCCCTCCACTTT	CASSYSSGFRSPLHF
NA	TRBV30	NA	TRBJ1-1	TGTGCCTGGAGTAAGGGGGTAATCACTGAAGCTTTCTTT	CAWSKGVITEAFF
few	TRBV27	NA	TRBJ1-5	TGTGCCAGCAGTTTAAGACAGAATCAGCCCCAGCATTTT	CASSLRQNQPQHF
NA	TRBV18	TRBD2	TRBJ2-1	TGTGCCAGCTCACCGAGGGGGACTAGCCGCCACAATGAGCAGTTCTTC	CASSPRGTSRHNEQFF